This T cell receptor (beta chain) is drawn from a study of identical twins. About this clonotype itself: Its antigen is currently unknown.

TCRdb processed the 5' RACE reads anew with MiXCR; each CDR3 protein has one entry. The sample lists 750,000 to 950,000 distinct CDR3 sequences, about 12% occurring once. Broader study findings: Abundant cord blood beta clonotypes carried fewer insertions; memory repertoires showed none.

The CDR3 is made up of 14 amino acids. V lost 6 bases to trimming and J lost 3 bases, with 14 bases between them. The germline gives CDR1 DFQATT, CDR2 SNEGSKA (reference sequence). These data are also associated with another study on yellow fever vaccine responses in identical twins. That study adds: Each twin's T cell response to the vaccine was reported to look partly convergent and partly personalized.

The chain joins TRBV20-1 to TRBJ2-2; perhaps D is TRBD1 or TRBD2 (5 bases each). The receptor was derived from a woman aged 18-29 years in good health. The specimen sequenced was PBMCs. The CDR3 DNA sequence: TGCAGTGCCCAGGGCCAGAGGGACACCGGGGAGCTGTTTTTT. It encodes CSAQGQRDTGELFF.